Sequencing of this T cell receptor beta chain was carried out in a study of shared clonotypes between healthy human individuals. V lost 0 bases and J lost 0, with 15 bases in between. The CDR3 is 17 amino acids. Germline values: CDR1 GTSNPN, CDR2 SVGIG (reference sequence). Assay: immunoSEQ multiplex PCR; the TCRdb copy retains only in-frame clones and omits some. The sample shows roughly 1.5 million clones, nearly 99% of them seen only once. This clone was found once. The TCR originated in a man aged 25-45 years in good health. Material for sequencing was naive CD4+ T cells sorted from blood. Subset indicated: CD45RA+ positively selected. The chain has TRBV30 and TRBJ1-5, with a weak D call TRBD1 (5 bases). The CDR3 reads CAWSVRGGSYSNQPQHF. Written as DNA, the CDR3 is TGTGCCTGGAGTGTACGGGGGGGTTCCTATAGCAATCAGCCCCAGCATTTT.